These T cell receptor beta chains were read from a single sample in a study of blood T cell repertoires in COVID-19. The protocol was immunoSEQ multiplex PCR, while the TCRdb copy is restricted to in-frame clones and leaves out a portion. The sample includes under 15,000 clones, about 85% of them seen just once. Sequenced material: peripheral blood. All receptors come from a human donor in a cohort sampled during active COVID-19. CDR3s include the opening cysteine and the closing phenylalanine or tryptophan. The order of the fields is J gene, CDR3 length, D gene, clone size, V gene, CDR3 protein, CDR3 DNA. A D gene is named only where the DNA matches it firmly. A clone size is listed for some rows: how often the clone was seen (once, few, many), or a class if it is expanded.

TRBJ2-1	13	TRBD2	-	TRBV29-1	CSGGTSGSPEQFF	TGCAGCGGGGGGACTAGCGGGAGTCCTGAGCAGTTCTTC
TRBJ2-5	15	-	-	TRBV27	CASSPGLDFAETQYF	TGTGCCAGCAGCCCGGGACTCGACTTTGCCGAGACCCAGTACTTC
TRBJ2-1	15	TRBD2	-	TRBV6-6	CASSGRTSGVPEQFF	TGTGCCAGCAGTGGGCGGACTAGCGGGGTCCCCGAGCAGTTCTTC
TRBJ1-5	14	-	-	TRBV13	CASSSGGQPIPVHF	TGTGCCAGCAGCTCGGGGGGGCAGCCCATACCTGTCCATTTT
TRBJ2-1	14	-	-	TRBV21-1	CASALQTGDNEQFF	TGTGCCAGCGCCCTCCAGACAGGAGACAATGAGCAGTTCTTC
TRBJ2-2	15	-	once	TRBV6-5	CASSYSKQGTGELFF	TGTGCCAGCAGTTACTCGAAACAGGGAACCGGGGAGCTGTTTTTT
TRBJ1-2	14	-	-	TRBV6-5	CASSYSAGNYGYTF	TGTGCCAGCAGTTACTCGGCCGGGAACTATGGCTACACCTTC
TRBJ1-6	14	-	once	TRBV4-3	CASSQAPSDSPLHF	TGCGCCAGCAGCCAAGCCCCTTCGGATTCACCCCTCCACTTT
TRBJ2-7	15	TRBD2	few	TRBV5-1	CASSTTSGRGYEQYF	TGCGCCAGCAGCACAACTAGCGGGAGGGGCTACGAGCAGTACTTC
TRBJ2-1	17	-	once	TRBV7-6	CASSDSDLGTSGGEQFF	TGTGCCAGCAGCGACAGCGACTTAGGGACATCAGGCGGTGAGCAGTTCTTC
TRBJ2-3	16	TRBD2	-	TRBV23-1	CASSQSPSGRRYTQYF	TGCGCCAGCAGTCAATCGCCTAGCGGGAGGAGGTATACGCAGTATTTT
TRBJ2-3	11	-	-	TRBV27	CATGRGDTQYF	TGTGCCACCGGAAGGGGAGATACGCAGTATTTT
TRBJ1-4	16	-	-	TRBV11-2	CASSRKGGKSNEKLFF	TGTGCCAGCAGCCGTAAGGGGGGGAAGAGTAATGAAAAACTGTTTTTT
TRBJ2-2	14	-	-	TRBV18	CASSPAGNTGELFF	TGTGCCAGCTCACCAGCAGGGAACACCGGGGAGCTGTTTTTT
TRBJ2-7	10	-	-	TRBV29-1	CSAFEDEQYF	TGCAGCGCCTTCGAGGACGAGCAGTACTTC
TRBJ1-2	12	-	-	TRBV4-2	CASSQANGGYTF	TGTGCCAGCAGCCAAGCCAACGGTGGCTACACCTTC
TRBJ1-1	13	-	-	TRBV19	CASSTRHETEAFF	TGTGCCAGTAGTACCAGACACGAAACTGAAGCTTTCTTT
TRBJ2-1	17	TRBD2	once	TRBV11-3	CASSSIESSGSMNEQFF	TGTGCCAGCAGCTCCATCGAAAGTAGCGGGAGTATGAATGAGCAGTTCTTC
TRBJ1-1	13	TRBD1	-	TRBV18	CASSSGQGTEAFF	TGTGCCAGCTCCTCGGGACAGGGGACTGAAGCTTTCTTT
TRBJ1-5	13	-	medium-sized	TRBV27	CASSAAGNQPQHF	TGTGCCAGCAGCGCCGCAGGGAATCAGCCCCAGCATTTT
TRBJ2-7	14	TRBD2	-	TRBV10-2	CASRPGGLTYEQYF	TGCGCCAGCAGACCGGGGGGATTGACCTACGAGCAGTACTTC
TRBJ1-4	16	TRBD1	-	TRBV24-1	CATSAPPGQGNEKLFF	TGTGCCACCAGTGCTCCTCCGGGACAGGGAAATGAAAAACTGTTTTTT
TRBJ2-7	12	-	-	TRBV10-3	CAISDGTYEQYF	TGTGCCATCAGTGACGGGACCTACGAGCAGTACTTC
TRBJ1-5	14	-	-	TRBV6-1	CASSELEDVQPQHF	TGTGCCAGCAGTGAATTGGAGGACGTTCAGCCCCAGCATTTT
TRBJ1-2	16	TRBD1	once	TRBV5-4	CASSSTTGLKDGGYTF	TGTGCCAGCAGCTCGACGACAGGGTTGAAAGACGGTGGCTACACCTTC
TRBJ2-1	18	TRBD2	-	TRBV7-2	CASSLVLVAGGRYNEQFF	TGTGCCAGCAGCTTAGTCCTGGTAGCGGGAGGACGCTACAATGAGCAGTTCTTC
TRBJ1-5	14	-	-	TRBV27	CASSSYGVNQPQHF	TGTGCCAGCAGTTCATACGGGGTGAATCAGCCCCAGCATTTT
TRBJ1-2	15	-	many	TRBV4-1	CASSQTTGQDYGYTF	TGCGCCAGCAGCCAAACTACCGGACAAGACTATGGCTACACCTTC
TRBJ2-2	14	-	-	TRBV13	CASSLGTGSGELFF	TGTGCCAGCAGCTTAGGGACGGGATCCGGGGAGCTGTTTTTT
TRBJ1-5	13	-	-	TRBV12-3/TRBV12-4	CASSPTYNQPQHF	TGTGCCAGCAGTCCTACGTACAATCAGCCCCAGCATTTT
TRBJ2-5	15	-	-	TRBV29-1	CSVEEGWTVQETQYF	TGCAGCGTTGAAGAGGGGTGGACAGTTCAAGAGACCCAGTACTTC
TRBJ2-1	16	-	-	TRBV2	CASSALLWGENNEQFF	TGTGCCAGCAGTGCCCTACTATGGGGGGAAAACAATGAGCAGTTCTTC